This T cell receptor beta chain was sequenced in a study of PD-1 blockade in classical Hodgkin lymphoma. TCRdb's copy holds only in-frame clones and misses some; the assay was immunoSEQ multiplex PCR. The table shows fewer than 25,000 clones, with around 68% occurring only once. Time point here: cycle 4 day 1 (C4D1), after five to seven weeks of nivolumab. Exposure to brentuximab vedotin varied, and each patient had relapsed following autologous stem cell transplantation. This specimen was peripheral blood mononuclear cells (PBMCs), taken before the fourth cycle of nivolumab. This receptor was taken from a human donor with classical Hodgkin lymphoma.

CDR3 protein: CASSDQGTGYRPQHF. The CDR3 coding sequence is TGTGCCAGCAGTGATCAGGGGACAGGGTATCGGCCCCAGCATTTT. The rearrangement uses TRBV6-1 and TRBJ1-5, with 9 bases identical to TRBD1. Germline CDR1 and CDR2: MNHNS and SASEGT. V gave up 3 bases and J gave up 9 bases; unmatched junction bases: 9. The CDR3 is 15 residues long.